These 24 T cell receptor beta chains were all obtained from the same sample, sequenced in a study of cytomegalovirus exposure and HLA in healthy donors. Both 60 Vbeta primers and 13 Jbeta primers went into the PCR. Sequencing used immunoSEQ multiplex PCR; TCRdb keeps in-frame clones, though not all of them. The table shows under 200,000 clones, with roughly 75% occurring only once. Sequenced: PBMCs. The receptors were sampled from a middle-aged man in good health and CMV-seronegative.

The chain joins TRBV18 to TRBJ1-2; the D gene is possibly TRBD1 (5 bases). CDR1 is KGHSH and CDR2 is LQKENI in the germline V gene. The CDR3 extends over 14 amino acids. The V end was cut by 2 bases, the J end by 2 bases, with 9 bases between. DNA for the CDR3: TGTGCCAGCTCACCAGCAGGGTTAAACTATGGCTACACCTTC. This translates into CASSPAGLNYGYTF. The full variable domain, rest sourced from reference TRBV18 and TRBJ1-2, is NAGVMQNPRHLVRRRGQEARLRCSPMKGHSHVYWYRQLPEEGLKFMVYLQKENIIDESGMPKERFSAEFPKEGPSILRIQQVVRGDSAAYFCASSPAGLNYGYTFGSGTRLTVV.

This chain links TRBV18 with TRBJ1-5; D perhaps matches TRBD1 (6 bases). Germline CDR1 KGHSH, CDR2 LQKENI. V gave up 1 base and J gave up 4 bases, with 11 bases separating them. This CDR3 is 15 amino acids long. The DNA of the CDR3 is TGTGCCAGCTCACCACAGGGGGTCCTTAATCAGCCCCAGCATTTT. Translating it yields CASSPQGVLNQPQHF.

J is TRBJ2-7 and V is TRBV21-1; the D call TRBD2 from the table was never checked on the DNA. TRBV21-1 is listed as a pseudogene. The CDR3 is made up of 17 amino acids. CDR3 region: CASSKVFASGDKYEQYF. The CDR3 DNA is TGTGCCAGCAGCAAAGTATTCGCCAGCGGGGATAAATACGAGCAGTACTTC.

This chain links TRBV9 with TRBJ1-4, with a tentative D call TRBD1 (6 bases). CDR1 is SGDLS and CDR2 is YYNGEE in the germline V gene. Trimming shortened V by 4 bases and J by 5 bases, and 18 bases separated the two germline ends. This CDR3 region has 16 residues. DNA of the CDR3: TGTGCCAGCAGCACCCCCCGGTCACAGGGAAATGAAAAACTGTTTTTT. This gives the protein CASSTPRSQGNEKLFF.

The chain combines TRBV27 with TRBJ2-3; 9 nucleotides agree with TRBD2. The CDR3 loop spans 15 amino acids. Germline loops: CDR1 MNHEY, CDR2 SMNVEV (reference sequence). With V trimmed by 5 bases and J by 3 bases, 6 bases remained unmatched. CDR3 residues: CASSEAGGATDTQYF. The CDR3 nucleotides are TGTGCCAGCAGTGAGGCGGGGGGGGCGACAGATACGCAGTATTTT.

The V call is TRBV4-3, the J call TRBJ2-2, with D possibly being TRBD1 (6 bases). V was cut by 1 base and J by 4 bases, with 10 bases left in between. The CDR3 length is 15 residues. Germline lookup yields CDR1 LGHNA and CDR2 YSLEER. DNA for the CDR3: TGCGCCAGCAGCCAAGGGGGGCTATCCACCGGGGAGCTGTTTTTT. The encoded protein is CASSQGGLSTGELFF.

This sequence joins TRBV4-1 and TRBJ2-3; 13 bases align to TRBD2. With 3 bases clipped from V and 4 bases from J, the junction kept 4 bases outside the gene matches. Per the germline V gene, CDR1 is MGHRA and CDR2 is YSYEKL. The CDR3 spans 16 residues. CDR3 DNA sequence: TGCGCCAGCAGCCACCTTACTAGCGGGGGGGCAGATACGCAGTATTTT. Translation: CASSHLTSGGADTQYF.

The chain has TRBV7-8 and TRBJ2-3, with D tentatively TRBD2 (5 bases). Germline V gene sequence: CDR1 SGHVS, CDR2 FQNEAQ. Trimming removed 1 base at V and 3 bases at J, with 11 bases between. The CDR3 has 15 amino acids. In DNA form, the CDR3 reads TGTGCCAGCAGCTTAGGGAGGATTATGACAGATACGCAGTATTTT. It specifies CASSLGRIMTDTQYF.

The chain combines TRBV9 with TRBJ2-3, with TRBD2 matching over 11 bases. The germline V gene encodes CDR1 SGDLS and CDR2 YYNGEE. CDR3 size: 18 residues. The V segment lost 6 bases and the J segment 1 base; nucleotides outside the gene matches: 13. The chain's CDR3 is CASTPRGLAGGRTDTQYF. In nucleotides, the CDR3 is TGTGCCAGCACCCCCCGTGGTCTAGCGGGGGGACGCACAGATACGCAGTATTTT.

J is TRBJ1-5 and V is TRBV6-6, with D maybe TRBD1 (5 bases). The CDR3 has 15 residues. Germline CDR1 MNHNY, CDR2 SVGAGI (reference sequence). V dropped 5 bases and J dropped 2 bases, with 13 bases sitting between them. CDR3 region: CASSKTENGNQPQHF. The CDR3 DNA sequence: TGTGCCAGCAGTAAGACAGAAAACGGCAATCAGCCCCAGCATTTT.

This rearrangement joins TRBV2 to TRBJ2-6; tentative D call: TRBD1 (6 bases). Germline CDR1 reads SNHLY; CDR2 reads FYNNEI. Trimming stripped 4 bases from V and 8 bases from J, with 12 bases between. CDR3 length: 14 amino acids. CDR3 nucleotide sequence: TGTGCCAGCAGTGGGGTGAGGGGGACCAACGTCCTGACTTTC. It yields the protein CASSGVRGTNVLTF.

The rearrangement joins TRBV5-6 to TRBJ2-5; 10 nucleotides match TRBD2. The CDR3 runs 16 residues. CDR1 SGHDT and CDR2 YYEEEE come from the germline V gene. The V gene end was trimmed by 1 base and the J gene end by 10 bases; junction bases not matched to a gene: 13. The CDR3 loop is CASSLSLAGVERGQYF. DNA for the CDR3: TGTGCCAGCAGCTTGTCCCTAGCGGGGGTTGAAAGGGGCCAGTACTTC.

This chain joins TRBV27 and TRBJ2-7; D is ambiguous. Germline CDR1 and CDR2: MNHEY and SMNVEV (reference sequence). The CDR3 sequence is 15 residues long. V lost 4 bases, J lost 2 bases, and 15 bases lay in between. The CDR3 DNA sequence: TGTGCCAGCAGTTATGAACCCCTCGCGGCCTACGAGCAGTACTTC. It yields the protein CASSYEPLAAYEQYF.

The CDR3 spells CASSPRQALSGNTIYF. DNA for the CDR3: TGTGCCAGCAGCCCAAGACAGGCTCTCTCTGGAAACACCATATATTTT. V gene TRBV7-9 combines with J gene TRBJ1-3; a weak D match, TRBD1 (6 bases). Germline V gene lookup returns CDR1 SEHNR and CDR2 FQNEAQ (reference sequence). Trimming cost V 5 bases and J 0 bases, with 14 bases left between them. The CDR3 is made up of 16 amino acids.

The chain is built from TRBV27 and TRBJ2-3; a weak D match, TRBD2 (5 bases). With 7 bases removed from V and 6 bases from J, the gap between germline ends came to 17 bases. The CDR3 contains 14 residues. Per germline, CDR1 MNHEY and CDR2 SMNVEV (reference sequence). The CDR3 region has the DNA TGTGCCAGCACCAAGAGGGCAGACTGGGATACGCAGTATTTT. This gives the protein CASTKRADWDTQYF.

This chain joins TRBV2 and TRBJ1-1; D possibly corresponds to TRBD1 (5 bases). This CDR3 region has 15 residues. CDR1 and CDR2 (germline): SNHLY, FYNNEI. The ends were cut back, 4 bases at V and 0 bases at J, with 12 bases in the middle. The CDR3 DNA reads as TGTGCCAGCAGTGGAGCCGGGGGGGTGAACACTGAAGCTTTCTTT. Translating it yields CASSGAGGVNTEAFF.

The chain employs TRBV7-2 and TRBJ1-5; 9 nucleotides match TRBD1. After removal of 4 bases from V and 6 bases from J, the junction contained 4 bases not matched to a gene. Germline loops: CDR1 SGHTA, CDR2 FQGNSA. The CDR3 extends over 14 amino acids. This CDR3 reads CASSSGTGSQPQHF. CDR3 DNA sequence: TGTGCCAGCAGCTCCGGGACAGGGTCTCAGCCCCAGCATTTT. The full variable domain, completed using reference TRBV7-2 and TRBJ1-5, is GAGVSQSPSNKVTEKGKDVELRCDPISGHTALYWYRQSLGQGLEFLIYFQGNSAPDKSGLPSDRFSAERTGGSVSTLTIQRTQQEDSAVYLCASSSGTGSQPQHFGDGTRLSIL.

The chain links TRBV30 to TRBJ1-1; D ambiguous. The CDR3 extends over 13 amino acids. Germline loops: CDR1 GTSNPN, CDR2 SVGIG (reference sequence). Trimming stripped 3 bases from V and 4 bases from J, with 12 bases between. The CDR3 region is CAWREIAGTEAFF. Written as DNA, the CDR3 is TGTGCCTGGAGGGAAATTGCGGGCACTGAAGCTTTCTTT.

In nucleotides, the CDR3 is TGTGCCAGCAGCTCGGGGTACCTTAGCACAGATACGCAGTATTTT. Translating gives CASSSGYLSTDTQYF. The chain recombines TRBV7-2 with TRBJ2-3; possibly TRBD2 for D (5 bases). In germline, CDR1 is SGHTA, CDR2 FQGNSA. CDR3 length: 15 amino acids. V lost 4 bases, J lost 0 bases, and 11 bases lay in between. Full variable domain (remainder filled in from reference TRBV7-2 and TRBJ2-3): GAGVSQSPSNKVTEKGKDVELRCDPISGHTALYWYRQSLGQGLEFLIYFQGNSAPDKSGLPSDRFSAERTGGSVSTLTIQRTQQEDSAVYLCASSSGYLSTDTQYFGPGTRLTVL.

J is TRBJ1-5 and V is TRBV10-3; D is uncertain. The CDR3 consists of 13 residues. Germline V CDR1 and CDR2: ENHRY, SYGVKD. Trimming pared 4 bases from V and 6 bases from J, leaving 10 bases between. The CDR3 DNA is TGTGCCATCAGTGTCGACCCGGGTCAGCCCCAGCATTTT. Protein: CAISVDPGQPQHF.

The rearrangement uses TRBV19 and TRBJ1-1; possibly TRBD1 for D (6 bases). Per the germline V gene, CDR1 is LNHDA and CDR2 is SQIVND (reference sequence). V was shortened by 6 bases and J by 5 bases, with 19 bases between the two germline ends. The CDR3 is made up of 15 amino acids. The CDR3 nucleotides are TGTGCCAGTAGGATGCGGGTAGTGGGGGCGACTGAAGCTTTCTTT. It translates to CASRMRVVGATEAFF. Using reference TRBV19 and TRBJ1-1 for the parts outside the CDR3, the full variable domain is DGGITQSPKYLFRKEGQNVTLSCEQNLNHDAMYWYRQDPGQGLRLIYYSQIVNDFQKGDIAEGYSVSREKKESFPLTVTSAQKNPTAFYLCASRMRVVGATEAFFGQGTRLTVV.

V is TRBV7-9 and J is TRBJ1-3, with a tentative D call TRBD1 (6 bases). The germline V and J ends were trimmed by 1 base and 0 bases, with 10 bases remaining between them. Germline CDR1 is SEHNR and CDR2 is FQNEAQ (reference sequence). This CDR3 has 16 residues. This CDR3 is CASSLVRTDSGNTIYF. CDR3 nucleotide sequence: TGTGCCAGCAGCTTAGTCCGGACAGACTCTGGAAACACCATATATTTT.

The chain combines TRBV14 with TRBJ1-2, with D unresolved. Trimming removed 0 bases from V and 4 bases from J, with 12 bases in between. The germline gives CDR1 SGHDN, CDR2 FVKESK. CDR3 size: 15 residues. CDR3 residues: CASSQDRVQGYGYTF. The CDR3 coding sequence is TGTGCCAGCAGCCAAGATCGGGTACAAGGCTATGGCTACACCTTC.

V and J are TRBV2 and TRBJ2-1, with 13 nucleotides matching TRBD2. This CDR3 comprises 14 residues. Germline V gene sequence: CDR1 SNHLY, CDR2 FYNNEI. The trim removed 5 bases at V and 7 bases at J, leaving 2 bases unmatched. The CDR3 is CASSLGLAGNEQFF. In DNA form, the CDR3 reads TGTGCCAGCAGTTTGGGACTAGCGGGAAATGAGCAGTTCTTC.